The 10 T cell receptor beta chains in this list originate from one sample, sequenced in a study of T cell repertoires in cytomegalovirus infection. From the reads, TCRdb called clonotypes with MiXCR, one entry per CDR3 protein. This table has 680,000 or so distinct CDR3 sequences, around a third appearing once. No antigen has been assigned to these receptors. This specimen was cultured PBMCs, taken from culture after CMV antigen stimulation. The receptor source for this set is a human donor in good health (CMV status not recorded). Some clones in this sample may be carry-over from other donors' samples.

The chain recombines TRBV24-1 with TRBJ2-7; 8 nucleotides align to TRBD1. There are 13 residues in the CDR3. Germline V lookup: CDR1 KGHDR, CDR2 SFDVKD. Trimming removed 9 bases from V and 6 bases from J; junction bases left unmatched: 9. The chain's CDR3 is CATRRGQGREQYF. In DNA form, the CDR3 reads TGTGCCACCCGCCGCGGACAGGGCCGCGAGCAGTACTTC.

This chain joins TRBV20-1 and TRBJ1-1; TRBD1 is a possible D gene (5 bases). V lost 1 base and J lost 7, with 16 bases in between. Germline V CDR1 and CDR2: DFQATT, SNEGSKA (reference sequence). CDR3 length: 14 residues. The CDR3 DNA reads as TGCAGTGCTAGAGGGGACCTAAAAGGGATTGAAGCTTTCTTT. Encoded protein: CSARGDLKGIEAFF.

Concerning this clonotype itself: One junction end disagrees with the germline gene, perhaps due to a read error. V and J are TRBV12-3 or TRBV12-4 and TRBJ2-1; 8 nucleotides match TRBD2. The CDR3 has 13 amino acids. The CDR3 nucleotides read TGTGCCAGCAGTGAAATCCCGGGACTAGGCTCGGTCTTC. Residues: CASSEIPGLGSVF.

CDR3 in amino acids: CASSQAPAKNIQYF. In nucleotides, the CDR3 is TGCGCCAGCAGCCAAGCTCCTGCCAAAAACATTCAGTACTTC. This sequence joins TRBV4-1 and TRBJ2-4, with D uncertain. Per the germline V gene, CDR1 is MGHRA and CDR2 is YSYEKL. CDR3 size: 14 residues. V lost 1 base and J 1 base, leaving 5 bases between the germline ends.

This clonotype appeared a single time. The genes are TRBV2 and TRBJ2-5; possibly TRBD2 for D (5 bases). CDR1 and CDR2 (germline): SNHLY, FYNNEI. The CDR3 consists of 13 residues. V lost 5 bases and J 2 bases, leaving 9 bases between the germline ends. As DNA, the CDR3 is TGTGCCAGCAGTAAACTAGTTCAAGAGACCCAGTACTTC. Translated: CASSKLVQETQYF.

The CDR3 DNA reads as TGTGCCACCAGTGACCCGGGATCCGGGGACACCGGGGAGCTGTTTTTT. Its translation: CATSDPGSGDTGELFF. The rearrangement links TRBV24-1 to TRBJ2-2; tentatively, D is TRBD2 (5 bases). This CDR3 has 16 residues. Germline V CDR1 and CDR2: KGHDR, SFDVKD. V lost 4 bases, J lost 3 bases, and 14 bases lay in between.

This clonotype was seen a single time. This chain links TRBV4-1 with TRBJ2-5; D uncertain. Per the germline V gene, CDR1 is MGHRA and CDR2 is YSYEKL. The CDR3 totals 14 residues. Between the trimmed V and J ends, which lost 0 bases and 5 bases, there was a span of 10 bases. This CDR3 reads CASSQEVPGETQYF. CDR3 sequence (DNA): TGCGCCAGCAGCCAAGAAGTCCCTGGGGAGACCCAGTACTTC.

This clonotype was counted only a few times. The chain employs TRBV7-2 and TRBJ2-1; 10 bases line up with TRBD2. Germline CDR1 is SGHTA and CDR2 is FQGNSA. CDR3 length: 19 residues. V lost 2 bases, J lost 4 bases, and 14 bases stayed unmatched. CDR3: CASSLSVLAGVFGYNEQFF. Here the CDR3 DNA reads TGTGCCAGCAGCTTAAGTGTCCTAGCGGGAGTGTTTGGGTACAATGAGCAGTTCTTC.

This chain links TRBV20-1 with TRBJ2-5; D possibly corresponds to TRBD2 (5 bases). The CDR3 has 12 residues. Germline CDR1 and CDR2: DFQATT and SNEGSKA (reference sequence). The V end was cut by 6 bases, the J end by 2 bases, with 10 bases between. CDR3 sequence: CSARTAQETQYF. CDR3 nucleotides: TGCAGTGCAAGGACTGCACAAGAGACCCAGTACTTC.

J is TRBJ1-6 and V is TRBV2; D is uncertain. The germline V and J ends were trimmed by 6 bases and 9 bases, with 9 bases remaining between them. Germline CDR1 and CDR2: SNHLY and FYNNEI. The CDR3 has 12 amino acids. In nucleotides, the CDR3 is TGTGCCAGCAGAGGAGAGGGTTCACCCCTCCACTTT. As protein: CASRGEGSPLHF.